This is a list of T cell receptor beta chains from one sample in a study of post-analysis software for immune sequencing data. MiXCR was run by TCRdb on the PCR reads, yielding one entry per CDR3 protein. This sample has fewer than 550,000 distinct CDR3 sequences, with approximately 34% found just once. The material sequenced was blood. These receptors all come from a girl aged 2 to 17 with multiple sclerosis. CDR3s leave out the opening cysteine and the closing phenylalanine or tryptophan. Fields, in order: J gene, V gene, CDR3 protein.

j_gene: TRBJ2-1; v_gene: TRBV6-5; CDR3aa: ASPCNEQF
j_gene: TRBJ2-2; v_gene: TRBV5-6; CDR3aa: ASSPGQDTGELF
j_gene: TRBJ2-7; v_gene: TRBV7-6; CDR3aa: ASSLGGGGGLASYEQY
j_gene: TRBJ2-7; v_gene: TRBV14; CDR3aa: ASSSVLGSEQY
j_gene: TRBJ2-3; v_gene: TRBV20-1; CDR3aa: SAPQNSGPLTQY
j_gene: TRBJ1-6; v_gene: TRBV10-2; CDR3aa: ASEGYNSPLH
j_gene: TRBJ2-1; v_gene: TRBV7-7; CDR3aa: ASSFRTGGAEQF
j_gene: TRBJ2-1; v_gene: TRBV5-1; CDR3aa: ASSYAGVDEQF
j_gene: TRBJ2-4; v_gene: TRBV6-1; CDR3aa: ASRDNIAGPEGAKNIQY
j_gene: TRBJ2-1; v_gene: TRBV5-4; CDR3aa: ASSSLGSGNEQF
j_gene: TRBJ2-3; v_gene: TRBV6-1; CDR3aa: ASREIDPGHGLTDTQY
j_gene: -; v_gene: TRBV5-6; CDR3aa: ASSGPPLRGGGETQY
j_gene: TRBJ2-5; v_gene: TRBV2; CDR3aa: ASSRTSGGAVETQY
j_gene: TRBJ1-2; v_gene: TRBV12-3/TRBV12-4; CDR3aa: ASSFMGAPYGYT
j_gene: TRBJ2-7; v_gene: TRBV7-2; CDR3aa: ASSLEGAHYEQY
j_gene: TRBJ2-7; v_gene: TRBV11-2; CDR3aa: ASSRGQGVTYEQY
j_gene: TRBJ2-7; v_gene: TRBV7-9; CDR3aa: ASSLDSGNSYEQY
j_gene: TRBJ2-3; v_gene: TRBV11-3; CDR3aa: ASSSTSGRADTQY